These 8 T cell receptor beta chains share one sample of origin, sequenced in a study of T-cell memory formation after mild COVID-19 (dated by TCRdb to the early 2020s). Preparation of the library involved 5' RACE. The instrument given in TCRdb is Illumina NovaSeq 6000. TCRdb took the public reads, trimmed them with fastp at Q25, ran MiXCR for clone calling and kept in-frame beta chains. Rows with a matching CDR3 protein are joined into one entry that keeps the most common DNA and genes. The sample records under 450,000 distinct CDR3 sequences, 20% to 30% of which are singletons. The ten largest clones capture about 12% of the sample. The sequenced material came from PBMCs or a T cell subset sorted from them (not recorded which). Receptors originate from an adult woman who had mild COVID-19 (a few samples of this study predate the infection). The sample titles of this study are shuffled in the database, so cell type and time point are left out; the donor was told from shared clones.

This clonotype has more than one count but fewer than ten. This chain joins TRBV7-2 and TRBJ2-4; D may match TRBD1 or TRBD2 (5 bases each). There are 14 residues in the CDR3. Germline CDR1 and CDR2: SGHTA and FQGNSA. V shed 5 bases and J shed 11 bases, with 19 bases lying between them. The CDR3 loop reads CASSGGSGGTVQYF. The CDR3 DNA reads as TGTGCCAGCAGCGGGGGATCAGGTGGGACCGTTCAGTACTTC.

The rearrangement joins TRBV6-1 to TRBJ1-3; D is perhaps TRBD1 (5 bases). The CDR3 is 15 residues long. Germline V lookup: CDR1 MNHNS, CDR2 SASEGT. V lost 1 base and J 5 bases, leaving 12 bases between the germline ends. The CDR3 DNA follows: TGTGCCAGCAGTGAAGGGGCAGGGTTTCGAAACACCATATATTTT. Translated: CASSEGAGFRNTIYF.

There are a few counts of this clonotype. The chain combines TRBV20-1 with TRBJ2-7, with 10 positions matching TRBD2. This CDR3 spans 15 amino acids. The V gene end was trimmed by 1 base and the J gene end by 2 bases; junction bases not matched to a gene: 5. Germline CDR1 is DFQATT and CDR2 is SNEGSKA (reference sequence). CDR3 amino acids: CSARVPSGGTYEQYF. CDR3 DNA sequence: TGCAGTGCTAGAGTCCCTAGCGGGGGAACCTACGAGCAGTACTTC.

This clonotype has a handful of counts. The rearrangement uses TRBV10-3 and TRBJ2-6; a weak D match, TRBD2 (6 bases). In germline, CDR1 is ENHRY, CDR2 SYGVKD. CDR3 length: 16 residues. V lost 4 bases to trimming and J lost 0 bases, with 10 bases between them. This CDR3 reads CAISGYGSSGANVLTF. Written as DNA, the CDR3 is TGTGCCATCAGTGGCTACGGGAGCTCTGGGGCCAACGTCCTGACTTTC.

The chain uses TRBV7-2 and TRBJ2-7; no reliable D call. This CDR3 spans 13 amino acids. The V gene lost 4 bases and the J gene lost 6 bases, with 13 bases spanning the gap. CDR1 is SGHTA and CDR2 is FQGNSA in the germline V gene. The CDR3 region is CASSSGEVGEQYF. CDR3 DNA: TGTGCCAGCAGCTCCGGAGAAGTGGGCGAGCAGTACTTC.

The V call is TRBV19, the J call TRBJ1-1, with D possibly matching TRBD1 (5 bases). This CDR3 has 16 amino acids. V lost 1 base, J lost 4 bases, and 16 bases lay in between. Per the germline V gene, CDR1 is LNHDA and CDR2 is SQIVND (reference sequence). The CDR3 DNA is TGTGCCAGTAGTATAGGGACAATCCCGGGTGGCACTGAAGCTTTCTTT. Encoded protein: CASSIGTIPGGTEAFF.

This clonotype was detected only a few times. The chain joins TRBV6-1 to TRBJ1-2; D gene uncertain. The CDR3 covers 11 residues. CDR1 is MNHNS, CDR2 SASEGT, per germline. Trimming removed 2 bases from V and 8 bases from J, with 6 bases in between. The CDR3 sequence: CASSEMGGYTF. In DNA form, the CDR3 reads TGTGCCAGCAGTGAAATGGGAGGCTACACCTTC.

This clonotype was observed a few times. The chain uses TRBV12-3 or TRBV12-4 and TRBJ1-1; the D gene is possibly TRBD1 (5 bases). This CDR3 has 17 amino acids. V lost 5 bases and J 2 bases, leaving 21 bases between the germline ends. For the CDR3, the DNA is TGTGCCAGCAGTCCTTCGCAGGGAGTTCATCTTAACACTGAAGCTTTCTTT. This encodes CASSPSQGVHLNTEAFF.